The 20 T cell receptor beta chains below all came from one sample that was sequenced in a study of blood T cell repertoires in COVID-19. Using immunoSEQ multiplex PCR, the repertoire was profiled, and TCRdb retains in-frame clones only, with some absent. The sample contains approximately 130,000 clones, approximately 87% of which appear only once. The sample comprised peripheral blood. These receptors were collected from a woman aged 45-65 years with acute or convalescent COVID-19.

The rearrangement links TRBV14 to TRBJ2-1; 10 nucleotides agree with TRBD1. After removal of 3 bases from V and 10 bases from J, the junction contained 15 bases not matched to a gene. CDR3 length: 17 amino acids. Looked up from germline, CDR1 is SGHDN and CDR2 is FVKESK. CDR3 coding DNA: TGTGCCAGCAGCCACGCCTCGGGACAGGGGCGGCGTGGAGAGCAGTTCTTC. It translates to CASSHASGQGRRGEQFF.

The V and J genes are TRBV11-3 and TRBJ2-1; no clear D. V lost 8 bases, J lost 5 bases, and 7 bases lay in between. The germline gives CDR1 SGHNT, CDR2 YENEEA. The CDR3 length is 11 residues. CDR3 bases: TGTGCCAGCGCTCGGGACAATGAGCAGTTCTTC. It specifies CASARDNEQFF.

The rearrangement uses TRBV6-5 and TRBJ2-1; no firm D call. V lost 2 bases and J 3 bases, leaving 11 bases between the germline ends. Germline CDR1 and CDR2: MNHEY and SVGAGI. This CDR3 is 15 amino acids long. In DNA, the CDR3 is TGTGCCAGCAGTTACGGTTCCGCAGGCTACAATGAGCAGTTCTTC. Its translation: CASSYGSAGYNEQFF.

J is TRBJ2-2 and V is TRBV4-1, with 7 nucleotides matching TRBD1. Trimming cost V 2 bases and J 3 bases; bases outside gene matches: 9. Germline V gene data show CDR1 as MGHRA and CDR2 as YSYEKL. This CDR3 has 17 residues. This chain's CDR3 is CASSQKLDRLYTGELFF. CDR3 DNA sequence: TGCGCCAGCAGCCAAAAACTGGACAGGCTGTACACCGGGGAGCTGTTTTTT.

The table lists this clone with a count of one. The genes are TRBV5-6 and TRBJ1-2; D is unresolved. CDR1 SGHDT and CDR2 YYEEEE come from the germline V gene. With 0 bases removed from V and 4 bases from J, the gap between germline ends came to 7 bases. CDR3 length: 13 amino acids. The DNA for the CDR3 is TGTGCCAGCAGCTTGGAGAGGTCCTATGGCTACACCTTC. Translation gives CASSLERSYGYTF.

The genes are TRBV11-3 and TRBJ2-1; TRBD2 matches 8 bases. The CDR3 is made up of 16 amino acids. The germline V gene encodes CDR1 SGHNT and CDR2 YENEEA. The trim removed 1 base at V and 0 bases at J, leaving 2 bases unmatched. The CDR3: CASSLAGTSSYNEQFF. The CDR3 DNA reads TGTGCCAGCAGCTTAGCCGGGACTAGCTCCTACAATGAGCAGTTCTTC.

J is TRBJ2-3 and V is TRBV7-2, with 9 nucleotides matching TRBD1. CDR1 and CDR2 from the germline V gene are SGHTA and FQGNSA. The CDR3 runs 15 residues. The V segment lost 8 bases and the J segment 5 bases; nucleotides outside the gene matches: 11. The CDR3 coding sequence is TGTGCCAGCCGCTGGGACAGGGCAATGATAGATACGCAGTATTTT. Its protein product is CASRWDRAMIDTQYF.

V is TRBV6-5 and J is TRBJ1-4, with 10 bases that match TRBD1. CDR3 length: 14 amino acids. The V gene end was trimmed by 6 bases and the J gene end by 8 bases; junction bases not matched to a gene: 6. Per the germline V gene, CDR1 is MNHEY and CDR2 is SVGAGI. The chain's CDR3 is CASRAGTGEEKLFF. CDR3 coding DNA: TGTGCCAGCAGGGCGGGGACAGGGGAGGAAAAACTGTTTTTT.

The chain has TRBV6-5 and TRBJ1-2; 7 bases map to TRBD1. V dropped 6 bases and J dropped 2; count of bases not matched to a gene: 3. This CDR3 contains 13 residues. CDR1 MNHEY and CDR2 SVGAGI come from the germline V gene. The CDR3 coding sequence is TGTGCCAGCAGCCCGGGACAGAACTATGGCTACACCTTC. As protein: CASSPGQNYGYTF.

This chain links TRBV7-9 with TRBJ1-1; D unresolved. The CDR3 loop spans 14 amino acids. The germline CDR1 and CDR2 sequences are SEHNR and FQNEAQ (reference sequence). V shed 7 bases and J shed 3 bases, with 15 bases lying between them. The CDR3 loop reads CASTTSSDYTEAFF. The CDR3 coding sequence is TGTGCCAGCACTACAAGCAGCGATTACACTGAAGCTTTCTTT.

This chain's CDR3 is CATSNARYNEQFF. Written as DNA, the CDR3 is TGTGCCACCAGTAACGCTAGATACAATGAGCAGTTCTTC. The rearrangement uses TRBV24-1 and TRBJ2-1; D is uncertain. This CDR3 is built from 13 residues. Germline assignment: CDR1 KGHDR and CDR2 SFDVKD. The V gene lost 6 bases and the J gene lost 4 bases, with 9 bases spanning the gap.

The gene calls are TRBV9 and TRBJ1-4; D remains ambiguous. Trimming cost V 4 bases and J 3 bases, with 10 bases left between them. CDR1 SGDLS and CDR2 YYNGEE come from the germline V gene. This CDR3 is 14 amino acids long. The DNA for the CDR3 is TGTGCCAGCAGCCAAGGAGTATCTAATGAAAAACTGTTTTTT. Translated, it gives CASSQGVSNEKLFF. The entire variable domain, with the rest obtained from reference TRBV9 and TRBJ1-4, is as follows: DSGVTQTPKHLITATGQRVTLRCSPRSGDLSVYWYQQSLDQGLQFLIQYYNGEERAKGNILERFSAQQFPDLHSELNLSSLELGDSALYFCASSQGVSNEKLFFGSGTQLSVL.

V is TRBV19 and J is TRBJ1-1; 9 bases agree with TRBD1. V was clipped by 5 bases and J by 5 bases; unmatched bases: 9. The V gene's germline CDR1 is LNHDA and CDR2 SQIVND (reference sequence). CDR3 length: 15 residues. In DNA, the CDR3 is TGTGCCAGTAGTTACACAGGGGGCGTATGGACTGAAGCTTTCTTT. As protein: CASSYTGGVWTEAFF.

This chain uses TRBV2 with TRBJ2-3; D is unclear. V lost 9 bases and J lost 2, with 15 bases in between. CDR1 and CDR2 from the germline V gene are SNHLY and FYNNEI. The CDR3 loop spans 14 amino acids. CDR3 protein: CASGLFPITDTQYF. The CDR3 DNA reads TGTGCCAGTGGGCTTTTCCCCATCACAGATACGCAGTATTTT.

This clone has only one observation. The chain recombines TRBV5-1 with TRBJ1-1, with a possible D match to TRBD1 (5 bases). CDR1 and CDR2 (germline): SGHRS, YFSETQ. This CDR3 spans 15 amino acids. The V end was cut by 0 bases, the J end by 7 bases, with 16 bases between. CDR3 coding DNA: TGCGCCAGCAGCTTGGCCGGGCCGAATAGGGGTGAAGCTTTCTTT. Translating gives CASSLAGPNRGEAFF.

The V call is TRBV3-1 (or the pseudogene TRBV3-2), the J call TRBJ2-7; D gene unclear. V was clipped by 4 bases and J by 2 bases, with 18 bases between them. The CDR3 loop spans 16 amino acids. CDR1 is LGHDT and CDR2 is YNNKEL in the germline V gene (reference sequence). CDR3 sequence: CASSRNIGQAPYEQYF. The CDR3 DNA reads as TGTGCCAGCAGCCGGAATATTGGGCAGGCCCCCTACGAGCAGTACTTC.

The chain uses TRBV2 and TRBJ1-6, with 7 positions matching TRBD1. The germline V gene encodes CDR1 SNHLY and CDR2 FYNNEI. Trimming at V came to 7 bases and at J to 5 bases, leaving 2 bases not matched to a gene. The CDR3 is 13 residues long. CDR3 coding DNA: TGTGCCAGCACAGGGGGGAATAATTCACCCCTCCACTTT. It yields the protein CASTGGNNSPLHF. Full variable domain (rest looked up from reference TRBV2 and TRBJ1-6): EPEVTQTPSHQVTQMGQEVILRCVPISNHLYFYWYRQILGQKVEFLVSFYNNEISEKSEIFDDQFSVERPDGSNFTLKIRSTKLEDSAMYFCASTGGNNSPLHFGNGTRLTVT.

V is TRBV7-9 and J is TRBJ2-1; no firm D call. Germline CDR1 and CDR2: SEHNR and FQNEAQ (reference sequence). The CDR3 covers 11 residues. V lost 5 bases and J lost 5, with 4 bases in between. For the CDR3, the DNA is TGTGCCAGCAGCCAGGACAATGAGCAGTTCTTC. Its translation is CASSQDNEQFF.

The rearrangement joins TRBV10-3 to TRBJ1-4; the match to TRBD1 covers 9 bases. Trimming cost V 2 bases and J 7 bases; bases outside gene matches: 2. Germline values: CDR1 ENHRY, CDR2 SYGVKD. The CDR3 is 14 residues long. This CDR3 is CAISEGQGSEKLFF. CDR3 DNA sequence: TGTGCCATCAGTGAGGGACAGGGGAGTGAAAAACTGTTTTTT.

V usage is TRBV6-5 and J usage is TRBJ2-1, with D hard to call. Trimming took off 6 bases at V and 4 bases at J, with 13 bases between the two ends. The CDR3 contains 14 residues. Germline CDR1 MNHEY, CDR2 SVGAGI. CDR3 loop: CASSRTNGYNEQFF. The CDR3 DNA follows: TGTGCCAGCAGCAGAACTAATGGGTACAATGAGCAGTTCTTC.